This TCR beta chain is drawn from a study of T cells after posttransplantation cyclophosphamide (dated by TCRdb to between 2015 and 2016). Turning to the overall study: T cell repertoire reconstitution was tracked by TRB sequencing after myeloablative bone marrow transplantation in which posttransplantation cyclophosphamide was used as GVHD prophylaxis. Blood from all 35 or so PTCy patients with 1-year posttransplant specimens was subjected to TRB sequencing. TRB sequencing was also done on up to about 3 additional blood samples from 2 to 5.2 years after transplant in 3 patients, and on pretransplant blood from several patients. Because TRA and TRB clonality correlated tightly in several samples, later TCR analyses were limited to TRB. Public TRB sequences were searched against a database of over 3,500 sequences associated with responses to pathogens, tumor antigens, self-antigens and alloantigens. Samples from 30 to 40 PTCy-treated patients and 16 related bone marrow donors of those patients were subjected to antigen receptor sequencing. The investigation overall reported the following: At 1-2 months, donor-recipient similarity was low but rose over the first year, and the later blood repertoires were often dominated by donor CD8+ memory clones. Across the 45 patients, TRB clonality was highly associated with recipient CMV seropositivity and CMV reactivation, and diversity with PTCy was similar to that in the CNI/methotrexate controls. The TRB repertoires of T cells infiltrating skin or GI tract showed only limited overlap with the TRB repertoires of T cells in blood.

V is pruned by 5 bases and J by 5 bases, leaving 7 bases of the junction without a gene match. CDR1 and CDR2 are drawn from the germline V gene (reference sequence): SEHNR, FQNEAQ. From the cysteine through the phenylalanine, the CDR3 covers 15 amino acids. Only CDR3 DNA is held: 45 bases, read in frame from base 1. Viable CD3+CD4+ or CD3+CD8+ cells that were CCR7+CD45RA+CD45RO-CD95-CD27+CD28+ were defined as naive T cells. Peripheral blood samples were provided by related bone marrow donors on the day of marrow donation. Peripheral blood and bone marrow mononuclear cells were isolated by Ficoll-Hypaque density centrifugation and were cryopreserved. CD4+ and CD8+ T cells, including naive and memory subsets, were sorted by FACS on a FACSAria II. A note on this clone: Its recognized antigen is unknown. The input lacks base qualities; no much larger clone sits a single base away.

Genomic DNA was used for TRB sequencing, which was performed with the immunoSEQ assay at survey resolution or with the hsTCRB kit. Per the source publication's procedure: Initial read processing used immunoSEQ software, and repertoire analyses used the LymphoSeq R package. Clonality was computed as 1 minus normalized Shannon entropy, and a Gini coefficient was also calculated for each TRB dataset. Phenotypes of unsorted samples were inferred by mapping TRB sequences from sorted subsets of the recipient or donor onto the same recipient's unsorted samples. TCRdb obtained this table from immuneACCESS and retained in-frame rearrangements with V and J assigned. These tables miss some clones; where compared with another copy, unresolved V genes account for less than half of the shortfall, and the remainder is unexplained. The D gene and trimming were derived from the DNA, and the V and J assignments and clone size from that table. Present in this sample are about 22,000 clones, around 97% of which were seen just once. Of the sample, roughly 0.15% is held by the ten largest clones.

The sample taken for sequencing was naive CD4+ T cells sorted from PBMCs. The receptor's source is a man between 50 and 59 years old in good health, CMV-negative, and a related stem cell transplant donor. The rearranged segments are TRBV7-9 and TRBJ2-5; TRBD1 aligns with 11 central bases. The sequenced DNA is TGTGCCAGCAGCAACCGGGACAGGGGGTCCGAGACCCAGTACTTC. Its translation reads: CASSNRDRGSETQYF.